This entry describes one TCR beta chain. Since the CDR3 does not end with the conserved phenylalanine or tryptophan, this likely comes from a read error. The length of the CDR3 is 13 residues. Germline V gives CDR1 SNHLY, CDR2 FYNNEI. Trimming cost V 7 bases and J 7 bases, with 14 bases left between them. TCRdb fed the 5' RACE reads into MiXCR, producing one record per CDR3 protein. The table has several thousand distinct CDR3 sequences, about 40% seen once. The specimen sequenced was tumor-infiltrating memory CD4+ T cells sorted from the breast tumor. This sample's subset: memory CD4+ T cells, CD4+CD45RO+CD25-. This TCR derives from a female donor with breast cancer. The chain uses TRBV2 and TRBJ1-5; D is possibly TRBD1 (6 bases). The CDR3 coding sequence is TGTGCCAGCAACGACAGGCAAGAGCAGCCCCAGCATTTA. This translates into CASNDRQEQPQHL.